This T cell receptor (beta chain) was found in a study of neoadjuvant anti-PD-1 for oral cavity cancer. The repertoire was sequenced with immunoSEQ multiplex PCR; TCRdb's copy has only in-frame clones and lacks some. Of tens of thousands of clones in the sample, around 80% were seen once. CDR1 and CDR2 from the germline V gene are GTSNPN and SVGIG (reference sequence). The CDR3 is 15 residues long. V was cut by 4 bases and J by 0 bases, with 13 bases left in between. The material sequenced was PBMCs, taken before nivolumab (anti-PD-1) treatment. This sequence joins TRBV30 and TRBJ1-3; weak D call: TRBD1 (6 bases). This sequence was found in a person aged 40-85 years with oral cavity squamous cell carcinoma. The CDR3: CAWILGGLSGNTIYF. The DNA of the CDR3 is TGTGCCTGGATCCTGGGGGGCCTCTCTGGAAACACCATATATTTT. Based on the CDR3 plus reference TRBV30 and TRBJ1-3, the full variable domain is SQTIHQWPATLVQPVGSPLSLECTVEGTSNPNLYWYRQAAGRGLQLLFYSVGIGQISSEVPQNLSASRPQDRQFILSSKKLLLSDSGFYLCAWILGGLSGNTIYFGEGSWLTVV.